The sequence of this T cell receptor (beta chain) was determined in a study of CD8+CD57+ T cells in acquired aplastic anemia. Profiling that covered TCR beta VDJ and CDR3 relied on genomic DNA as its template. TCRdb re-analysed the reads in MiXCR, keeping a single row per CDR3 protein. The data hold some 160,000 distinct CDR3 sequences, with 40% to 50% observed a single time. This clonotype was recorded only once. Patients who underwent sequencing had shown CD8+CD57+ cell expansion by flow cytometry. The specimen sequenced was sorted CD4+, CD8+, or CD8+CD57+ T cells (not recorded which) from PBMCs. The receptor comes from a human donor with aplastic anemia.

DNA of the CDR3: TGCGCCAGCAGCTTGGGTGGACTGGCGAACACCGGGGAGCTGTTTTTT. Translated, it gives CASSLGGLANTGELFF. The rearrangement links TRBV5-1 to TRBJ2-2, with TRBD2 as a possible D gene (5 bases). The length of the CDR3 is 16 residues. Germline V lookup: CDR1 SGHRS, CDR2 YFSETQ. Trimming shortened V by 0 bases and J by 0 bases, and 9 bases separated the two germline ends.